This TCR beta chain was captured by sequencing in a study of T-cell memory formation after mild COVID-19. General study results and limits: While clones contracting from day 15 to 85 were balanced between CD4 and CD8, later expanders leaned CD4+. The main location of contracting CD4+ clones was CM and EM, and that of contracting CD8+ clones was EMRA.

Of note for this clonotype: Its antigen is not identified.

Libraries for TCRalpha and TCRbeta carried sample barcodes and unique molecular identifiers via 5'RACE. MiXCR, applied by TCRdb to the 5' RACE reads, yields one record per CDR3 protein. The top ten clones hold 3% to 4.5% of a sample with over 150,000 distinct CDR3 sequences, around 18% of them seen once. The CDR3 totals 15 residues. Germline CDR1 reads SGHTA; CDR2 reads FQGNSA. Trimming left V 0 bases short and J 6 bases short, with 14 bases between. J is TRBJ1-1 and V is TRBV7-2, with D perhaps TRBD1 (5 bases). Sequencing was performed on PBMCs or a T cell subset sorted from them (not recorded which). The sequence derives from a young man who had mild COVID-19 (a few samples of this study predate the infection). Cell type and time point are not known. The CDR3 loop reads CASSLARQGESEAFF. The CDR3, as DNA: TGTGCCAGCAGCTTAGCGCGCCAAGGGGAGTCTGAAGCTTTCTTT.